This is a list of T cell receptor beta chains from one sample in a study of cytomegalovirus exposure and HLA in healthy donors. Sequencing used immunoSEQ multiplex PCR; TCRdb keeps in-frame clones, though not all of them. The sample contains about 180,000 clones, approximately 78% of which appear only once. Sequences were obtained from PBMCs. Receptor source: a male donor in good health and CMV-seronegative. CDR3s include the opening cysteine and the closing phenylalanine or tryptophan.

J,V,CDR3
TRBJ1-4,TRBV7-6,CASSPRAGRLLEKLFF
TRBJ2-7,TRBV5-6,CASSLNGDYYYEQYF
TRBJ1-2,TRBV9,CASSAGTVGYTF
TRBJ2-1,TRBV7-3,CASSLDLKTYNEQFF
TRBJ1-6,TRBV27,CASTDAGAVNSPLHF
TRBJ2-7,TRBV29-1,CSVVPGGSRYEQYF
TRBJ2-2,TRBV28,CASRVAGGATGELFF
TRBJ1-5,TRBV2,CASSLPGQYQPQHF
TRBJ1-2,TRBV7-2,CASSPSGYGYTF
TRBJ1-4,TRBV30,CAWRGGWDEKLFF